These 11 T cell receptor beta chains originate from one sample sequenced in a study of identical twins. Using its own MiXCR run on the 5' RACE reads, TCRdb lists one record per CDR3 protein. Altogether some 260,000 distinct CDR3 sequences are present, about 14% being singletons, with the ten largest covering under 9.5%. The sequenced material came from memory (CD45RO+) T cells sorted from blood. These receptors all come from a woman aged 18 to 35 in good health.

This clonotype was counted between two and nine times. V gene TRBV15 combines with J gene TRBJ1-1, with D unclear. Germline V CDR1 and CDR2: LNHNV, YYDKDF (reference sequence). The V end lost 0 bases, the J end lost 7 bases, and 3 bases lay between the germline ends. The CDR3 is 11 residues long. The CDR3 loop reads CATSRDHEAFF. The DNA for the CDR3 is TGTGCCACCAGCAGAGATCATGAAGCTTTCTTT.

This clonotype was detected a few times. This chain uses TRBV3-1 with TRBJ2-7; no clear D gene. Germline assignment: CDR1 LGHDT and CDR2 YNNKEL (reference sequence). The length of the CDR3 is 11 residues. V lost 1 base and J lost 7, with 5 bases in between. The CDR3 coding sequence is TGTGCCAGCAGCCAAGTCTGGGAGCAGTACTTC. It encodes CASSQVWEQYF.

The chain combines TRBV6-5 with TRBJ1-1, with D unclear. The CDR3 extends over 15 amino acids. Germline CDR1 is MNHEY and CDR2 is SVGAGI. Trimming left V 4 bases short and J 3 bases short, with 15 bases between. This CDR3 is CASSSRGSYDTEAFF. The CDR3 DNA is TGTGCCAGCAGTTCTAGAGGAAGTTACGACACTGAAGCTTTCTTT.

This clonotype turned up a few times. The chain has TRBV7-2 and TRBJ2-7, with 7 bases that match TRBD2. This CDR3 comprises 13 residues. Unmatched junction bases numbered 3, after V lost 1 base and J lost 6 bases. The germline V gene encodes CDR1 SGHTA and CDR2 FQGNSA. The CDR3 loop is CASSLGGRVEQYF. In nucleotides, the CDR3 is TGTGCCAGCAGCTTAGGAGGGAGGGTCGAGCAGTACTTC.

This clonotype was counted between two and nine times. The chain recombines TRBV20-1 with TRBJ2-7, with D unclear. The CDR3 is 14 residues long. Germline V lookup: CDR1 DFQATT, CDR2 SNEGSKA (reference sequence). V lost 0 bases and J 0 bases, leaving 9 bases between the germline ends. The CDR3 coding sequence is TGCAGTGCTAGAGAACCCTCCTACTCCTACGAGCAGTACTTC. As protein: CSAREPSYSYEQYF.

The chain carries TRBV7-2 and TRBJ2-7; D might be TRBD1 (6 bases). Germline V CDR1 and CDR2: SGHTA, FQGNSA. This CDR3 comprises 16 residues. V shed 1 base and J shed 0 bases, with 13 bases lying between them. The CDR3 nucleotides read TGTGCCAGCAGCTTAGTAACAGGGCGGAGCTCCTACGAGCAGTACTTC. This sequence encodes CASSLVTGRSSYEQYF.

The chain recombines TRBV7-2 with TRBJ1-1; D ambiguous. The CDR3 totals 14 residues. The germline gives CDR1 SGHTA, CDR2 FQGNSA. Between the trimmed V and J ends, which lost 3 bases and 0 bases, there was a span of 8 bases. The CDR3 region is CASSFVGLNTEAFF. The CDR3 coding sequence is TGTGCCAGCAGCTTCGTCGGACTGAACACTGAAGCTTTCTTT.

V gene TRBV9 combines with J gene TRBJ2-3, with D maybe TRBD2 (6 bases). The V end was cut by 2 bases, the J end by 0 bases, with 10 bases between. Germline assignment: CDR1 SGDLS and CDR2 YYNGEE. The CDR3 runs 15 residues. The CDR3 region has the DNA TGTGCCAGCAGCGTCATAGGGACTAGCACAGATACGCAGTATTTT. Residues: CASSVIGTSTDTQYF.

The table lists this clonotype with many counts. This rearrangement joins TRBV27 to TRBJ2-5; D gene unclear. The CDR3 runs to 13 residues. V was clipped by 4 bases and J by 5 bases, with 11 bases between them. Germline loops: CDR1 MNHEY, CDR2 SMNVEV (reference sequence). CDR3 amino acids: CASSYHVEETQYF. The DNA of the CDR3 is TGTGCCAGCAGTTATCATGTCGAGGAGACCCAGTACTTC.

The rearrangement uses TRBV3-1 and TRBJ2-1; D is undetermined. Trimming shortened V by 1 base and J by 6 bases, and 13 bases separated the two germline ends. CDR1 and CDR2 from the germline V gene are LGHDT and YNNKEL (reference sequence). This CDR3 contains 15 residues. The CDR3 loop is CASSQVLGGSNEQFF. CDR3 nucleotide sequence: TGTGCCAGCAGCCAAGTGCTAGGTGGAAGCAATGAGCAGTTCTTC.

This clonotype was detected only a few times. J is TRBJ2-6 and V is TRBV4-3; possibly TRBD1 for D (6 bases). The germline V gene has CDR1 LGHNA and CDR2 YSLEER. This CDR3 has 17 amino acids. V gave up 4 bases and J gave up 1 base, with 14 bases separating them. CDR3: CASSPRVQGSGANVLTF. DNA of the CDR3: TGCGCCAGCAGCCCCAGAGTACAGGGTTCTGGGGCCAACGTCCTGACTTTC.